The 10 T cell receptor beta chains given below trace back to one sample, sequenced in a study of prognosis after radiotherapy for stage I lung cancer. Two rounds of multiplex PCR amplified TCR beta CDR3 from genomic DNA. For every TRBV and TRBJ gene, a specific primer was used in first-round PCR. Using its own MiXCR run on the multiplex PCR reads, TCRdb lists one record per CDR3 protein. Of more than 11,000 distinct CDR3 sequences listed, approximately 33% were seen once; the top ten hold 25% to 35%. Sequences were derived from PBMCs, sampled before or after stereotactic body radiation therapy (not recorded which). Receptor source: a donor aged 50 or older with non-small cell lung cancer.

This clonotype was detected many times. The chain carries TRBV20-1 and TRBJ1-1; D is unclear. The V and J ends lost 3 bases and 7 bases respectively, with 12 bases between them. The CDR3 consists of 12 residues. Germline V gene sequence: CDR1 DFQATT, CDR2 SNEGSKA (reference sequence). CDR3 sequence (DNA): TGCAGTGCTAGCGGACGGGAGGATGAAGCTTTCTTT. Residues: CSASGREDEAFF.

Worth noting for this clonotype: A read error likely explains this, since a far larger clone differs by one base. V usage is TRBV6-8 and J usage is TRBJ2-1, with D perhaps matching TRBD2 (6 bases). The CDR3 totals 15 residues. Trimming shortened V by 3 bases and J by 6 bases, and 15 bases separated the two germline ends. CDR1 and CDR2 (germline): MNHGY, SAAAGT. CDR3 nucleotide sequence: TGTGCCAGCAGTTATTTAGGAGGGGAGTCCAATGAGCAGTTCTTC. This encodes CASSYLGGESNEQFF.

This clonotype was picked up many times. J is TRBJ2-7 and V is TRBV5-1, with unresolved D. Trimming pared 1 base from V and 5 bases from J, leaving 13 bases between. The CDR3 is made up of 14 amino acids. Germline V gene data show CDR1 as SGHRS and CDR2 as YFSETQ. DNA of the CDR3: TGCGCCAGCAGCTTGCACAGTTTAGACGACGAGCAGTACTTC. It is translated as CASSLHSLDDEQYF.

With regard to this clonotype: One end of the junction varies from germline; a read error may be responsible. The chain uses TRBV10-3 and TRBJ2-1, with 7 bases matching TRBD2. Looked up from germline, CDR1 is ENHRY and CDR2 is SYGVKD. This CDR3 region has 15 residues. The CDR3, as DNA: TGCGCCATCAGTGCAACAGCGGGACTATTTGATGGGCAGTTCTTC. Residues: CAISATAGLFDGQFF.

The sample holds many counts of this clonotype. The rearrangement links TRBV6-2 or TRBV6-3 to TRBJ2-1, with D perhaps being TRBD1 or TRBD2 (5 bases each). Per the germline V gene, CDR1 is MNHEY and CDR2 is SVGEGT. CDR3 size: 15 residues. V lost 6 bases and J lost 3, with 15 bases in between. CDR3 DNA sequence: TGTGCCAGCAGCAACCGGGACCGGAACTACAATGAGCAGTTCTTC. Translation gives CASSNRDRNYNEQFF.

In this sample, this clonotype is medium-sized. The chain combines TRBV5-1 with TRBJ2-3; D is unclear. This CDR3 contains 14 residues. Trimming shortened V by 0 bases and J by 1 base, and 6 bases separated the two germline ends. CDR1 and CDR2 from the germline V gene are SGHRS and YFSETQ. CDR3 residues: CASSLEHGTDTQYF. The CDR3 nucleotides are TGCGCCAGCAGCTTGGAACACGGCACAGATACGCAGTATTTT.

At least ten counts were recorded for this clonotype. CDR3 nucleotide sequence: TGCAGTGCTAGTGGGGCTAGCGGGAGGCCCCTCTCCTACGAGCAGTACTTC. Its translation is CSASGASGRPLSYEQYF. J is TRBJ2-7 and V is TRBV20-1, with 11 nucleotides matching TRBD2. The CDR3 sequence is 17 residues long. The ends lost 3 bases at V and 0 bases at J; junction bases unmatched: 10. Germline V lookup: CDR1 DFQATT, CDR2 SNEGSKA (reference sequence).

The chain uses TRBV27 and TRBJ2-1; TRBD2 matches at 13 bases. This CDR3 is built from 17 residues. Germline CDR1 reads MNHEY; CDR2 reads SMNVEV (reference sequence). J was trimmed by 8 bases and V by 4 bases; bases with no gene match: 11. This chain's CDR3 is CASSYHYGTSGTDEQFF. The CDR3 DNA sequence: TGTGCCAGCAGTTATCATTACGGGACTAGCGGGACGGATGAGCAGTTCTTC.

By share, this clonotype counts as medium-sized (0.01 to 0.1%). The CDR3 loop reads CASSPTSGGYNEQFF. DNA for the CDR3: TGTGCCAGCAGCCCTACTAGCGGGGGATACAATGAGCAGTTCTTC. This chain uses TRBV6-1 with TRBJ2-1, with 11 bases identical to TRBD2. The V gene end was trimmed by 6 bases and the J gene end by 4 bases; junction bases not matched to a gene: 5. The germline V gene encodes CDR1 MNHNS and CDR2 SASEGT. The CDR3 length is 15 residues.

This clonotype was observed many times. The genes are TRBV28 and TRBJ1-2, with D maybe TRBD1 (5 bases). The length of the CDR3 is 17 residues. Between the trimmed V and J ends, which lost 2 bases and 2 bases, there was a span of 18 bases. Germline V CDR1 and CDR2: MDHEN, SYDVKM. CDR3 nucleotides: TGTGCCAGCAGTTTAGGGACGTTTGGTGCGACCAACTATGGCTACACCTTC. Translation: CASSLGTFGATNYGYTF.